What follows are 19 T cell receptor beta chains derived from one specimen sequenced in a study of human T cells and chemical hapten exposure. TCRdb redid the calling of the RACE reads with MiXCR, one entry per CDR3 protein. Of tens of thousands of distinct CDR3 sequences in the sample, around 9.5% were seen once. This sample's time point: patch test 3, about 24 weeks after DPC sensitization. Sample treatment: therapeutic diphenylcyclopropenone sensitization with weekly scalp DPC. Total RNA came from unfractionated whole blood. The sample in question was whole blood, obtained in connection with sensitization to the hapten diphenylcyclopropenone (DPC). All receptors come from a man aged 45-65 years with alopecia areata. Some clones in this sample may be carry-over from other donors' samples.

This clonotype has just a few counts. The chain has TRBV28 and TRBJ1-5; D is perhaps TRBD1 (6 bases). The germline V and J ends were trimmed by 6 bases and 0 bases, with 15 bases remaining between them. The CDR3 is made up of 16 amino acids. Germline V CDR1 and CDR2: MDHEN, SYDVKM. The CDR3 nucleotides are TGTGCCAGCAGCTTTACAGGGTTCTATAGCAATCAGCCCCAGCATTTT. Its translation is CASSFTGFYSNQPQHF.

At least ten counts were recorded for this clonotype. The CDR3 DNA reads as TGCAGTGCTAGGGCACAGGCTGGGGGCTATGGCTACACCTTC. It translates to CSARAQAGGYGYTF. The chain recombines TRBV20-1 with TRBJ1-2; possible D gene TRBD1, 5 bases. Germline-derived CDR1 and CDR2 are DFQATT and SNEGSKA (reference sequence). V was trimmed by 3 bases and J by 4 bases, leaving 15 bases between them. The CDR3 runs 14 residues.

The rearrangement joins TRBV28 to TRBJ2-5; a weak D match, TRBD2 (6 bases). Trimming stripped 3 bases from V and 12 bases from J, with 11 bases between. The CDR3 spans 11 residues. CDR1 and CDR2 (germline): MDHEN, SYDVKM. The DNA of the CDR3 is TGTGCCAGCAGTTTGCGGGGTCAGGAGTACTTC. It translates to CASSLRGQEYF.

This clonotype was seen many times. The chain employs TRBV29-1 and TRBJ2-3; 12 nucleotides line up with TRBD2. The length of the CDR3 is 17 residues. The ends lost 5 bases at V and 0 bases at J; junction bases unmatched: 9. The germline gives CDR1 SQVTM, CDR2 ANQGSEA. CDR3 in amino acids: CSVTTPGTSGSTDTQYF. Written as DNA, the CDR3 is TGCAGCGTTACAACCCCCGGGACTAGCGGGAGCACAGATACGCAGTATTTT.

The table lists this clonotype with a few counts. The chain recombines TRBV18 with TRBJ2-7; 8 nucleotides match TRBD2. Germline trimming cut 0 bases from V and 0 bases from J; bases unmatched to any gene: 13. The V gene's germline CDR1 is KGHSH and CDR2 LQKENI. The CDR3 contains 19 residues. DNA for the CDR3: TGTGCCAGCTCACCACCGCTAGGGATAGCGGGATCTAGCTCCTACGAGCAGTACTTC. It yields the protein CASSPPLGIAGSSSYEQYF.

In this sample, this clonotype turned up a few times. The CDR3 bases are TGCGCCAGCAGTCCCCTCGCCTACGAGCAGTACTTC. Translating it yields CASSPLAYEQYF. The J gene is TRBJ2-7, the V gene TRBV10-2; D not resolved. This CDR3 region has 12 residues. V was trimmed by 5 bases and J by 2 bases, leaving 7 bases between them. Germline V gene sequence: CDR1 WSHSY, CDR2 SAAADI.

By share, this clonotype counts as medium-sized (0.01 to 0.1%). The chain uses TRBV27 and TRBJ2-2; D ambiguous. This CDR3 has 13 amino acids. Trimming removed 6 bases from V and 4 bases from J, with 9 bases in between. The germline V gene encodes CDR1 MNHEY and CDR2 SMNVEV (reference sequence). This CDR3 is CASSYELTGELFF. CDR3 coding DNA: TGTGCCAGCAGCTATGAACTCACCGGGGAGCTGTTTTTT.

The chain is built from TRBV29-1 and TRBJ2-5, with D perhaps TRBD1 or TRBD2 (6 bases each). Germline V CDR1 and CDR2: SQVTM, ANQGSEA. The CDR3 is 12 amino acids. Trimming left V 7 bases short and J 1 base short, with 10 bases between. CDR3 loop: CSATGAQETQYF. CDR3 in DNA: TGCAGCGCCACGGGGGCCCAAGAGACCCAGTACTTC.

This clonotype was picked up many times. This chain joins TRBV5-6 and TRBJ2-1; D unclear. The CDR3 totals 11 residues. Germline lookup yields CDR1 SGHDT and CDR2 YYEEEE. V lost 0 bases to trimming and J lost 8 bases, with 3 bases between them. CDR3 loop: CASSLADEQFF. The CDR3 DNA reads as TGTGCCAGCAGCTTGGCGGATGAGCAGTTCTTC.

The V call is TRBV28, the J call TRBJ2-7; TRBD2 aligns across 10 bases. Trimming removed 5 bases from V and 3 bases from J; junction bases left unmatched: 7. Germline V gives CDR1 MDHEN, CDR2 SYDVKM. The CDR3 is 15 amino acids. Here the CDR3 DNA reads TGTGCCAGCAGTACCATAGCGGGGGGAGACTACGAGCAGTACTTC. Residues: CASSTIAGGDYEQYF.

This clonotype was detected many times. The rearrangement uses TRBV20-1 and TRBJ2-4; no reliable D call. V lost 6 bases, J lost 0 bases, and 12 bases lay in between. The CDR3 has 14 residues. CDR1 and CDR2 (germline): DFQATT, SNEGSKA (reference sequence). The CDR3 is CSAEPTVAKNIQYF. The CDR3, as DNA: TGCAGTGCCGAGCCGACGGTAGCCAAAAACATTCAGTACTTC.

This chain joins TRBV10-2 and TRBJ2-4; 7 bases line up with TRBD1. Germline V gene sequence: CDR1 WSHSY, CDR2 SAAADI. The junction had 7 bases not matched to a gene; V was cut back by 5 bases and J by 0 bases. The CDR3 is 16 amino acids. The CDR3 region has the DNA TGCGCCAGCAGTTCACTGACAGGGCTAGCCAAAAACATTCAGTACTTC. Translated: CASSSLTGLAKNIQYF.

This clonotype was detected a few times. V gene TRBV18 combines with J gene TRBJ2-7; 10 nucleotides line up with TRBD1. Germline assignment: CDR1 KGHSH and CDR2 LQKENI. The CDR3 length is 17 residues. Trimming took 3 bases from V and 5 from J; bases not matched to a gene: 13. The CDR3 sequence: CASSPTRQGAGLDEQYF. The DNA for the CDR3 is TGTGCCAGCTCACCGACAAGACAGGGGGCAGGTTTGGACGAGCAGTACTTC. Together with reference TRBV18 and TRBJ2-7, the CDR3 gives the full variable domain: NAGVMQNPRHLVRRRGQEARLRCSPMKGHSHVYWYRQLPEEGLKFMVYLQKENIIDESGMPKERFSAEFPKEGPSILRIQQVVRGDSAAYFCASSPTRQGAGLDEQYFGPGTRLTVT.

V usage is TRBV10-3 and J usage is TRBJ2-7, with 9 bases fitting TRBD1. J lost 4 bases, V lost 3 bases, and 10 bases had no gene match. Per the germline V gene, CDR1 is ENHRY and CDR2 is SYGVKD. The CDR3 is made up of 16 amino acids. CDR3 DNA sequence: TGTGCCATCAGTGACTCCGGGACAGGGAAGGTTTACGAGCAGTACTTC. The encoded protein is CAISDSGTGKVYEQYF.

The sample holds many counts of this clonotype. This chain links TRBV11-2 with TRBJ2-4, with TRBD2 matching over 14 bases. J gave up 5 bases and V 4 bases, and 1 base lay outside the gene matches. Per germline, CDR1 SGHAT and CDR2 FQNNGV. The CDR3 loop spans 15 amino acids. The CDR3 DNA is TGTGCCAGCAGCTGGGGACTAGCGGGGGAAAACATTCAGTACTTC. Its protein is CASSWGLAGENIQYF. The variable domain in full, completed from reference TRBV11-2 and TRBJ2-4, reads EAGVAQSPRYKIIEKRQSVAFWCNPISGHATLYWYQQILGQGPKLLIQFQNNGVVDDSQLPKDRFSAERLKGVDSTLKIQPAKLEDSAVYLCASSWGLAGENIQYFGAGTRLSVL.

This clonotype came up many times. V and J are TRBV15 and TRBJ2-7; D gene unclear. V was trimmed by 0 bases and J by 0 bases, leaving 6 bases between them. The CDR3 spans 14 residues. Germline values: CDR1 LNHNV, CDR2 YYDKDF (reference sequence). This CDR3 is CATSRERVSYEQYF. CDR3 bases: TGTGCCACCAGCAGAGAAAGGGTCTCCTACGAGCAGTACTTC.

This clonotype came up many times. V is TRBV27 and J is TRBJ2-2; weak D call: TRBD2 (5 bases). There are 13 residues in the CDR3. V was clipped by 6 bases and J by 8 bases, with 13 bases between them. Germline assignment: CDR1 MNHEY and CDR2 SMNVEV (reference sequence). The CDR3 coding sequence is TGTGCCAGCAGGAGACTCCTAGCAGGGGAGCTGTTTTTT. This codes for CASRRLLAGELFF.

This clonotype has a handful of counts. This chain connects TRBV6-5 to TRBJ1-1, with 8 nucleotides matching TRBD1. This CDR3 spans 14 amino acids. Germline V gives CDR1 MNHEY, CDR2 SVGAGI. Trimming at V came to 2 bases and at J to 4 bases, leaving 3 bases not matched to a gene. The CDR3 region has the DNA TGTGCCAGCAGTTACGCCAGGGGGCTCACTGAAGCTTTCTTT. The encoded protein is CASSYARGLTEAFF.

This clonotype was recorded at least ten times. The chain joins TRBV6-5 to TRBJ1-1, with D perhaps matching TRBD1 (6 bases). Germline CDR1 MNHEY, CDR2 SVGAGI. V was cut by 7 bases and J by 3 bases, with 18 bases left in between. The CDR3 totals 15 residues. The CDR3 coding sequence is TGTGCCAGCAATGGTCAGGGGCGGGGTGACACTGAAGCTTTCTTT. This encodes CASNGQGRGDTEAFF.